Shown below are 5 T cell receptor beta chains from a single sample sequenced in a study of T cells in Graves' hyperthyroidism and ophthalmopathy. TCR beta CDR3 sequences were amplified from RNA transcripts. The TCR CDR3 was amplified in a first-round RT-PCR using the HTBI primer set. TCRdb passed the multiplex PCR reads through MiXCR, listing each CDR3 protein once. The sample has about 560,000 distinct CDR3 sequences, approximately 15% seen once. Material: blood. The receptor source for this set is a woman aged 18-29 years with Graves' hyperthyroidism.

In this sample, this clonotype turned up many times. The chain joins TRBV5-1 to TRBJ2-7; D is uncertain. This CDR3 is built from 12 residues. Germline V gives CDR1 SGHRS, CDR2 YFSETQ. V lost 5 bases, J lost 9 bases, and 15 bases lay in between. The CDR3 protein is CASRSDNLVQYF. The CDR3 DNA sequence: TGCGCCAGCAGGAGCGACAACCTTGTGCAGTACTTC.

The chain is built from TRBV25-1 and TRBJ1-6; D call uncertain. Trimming pared 3 bases from V and 12 bases from J, leaving 12 bases between. CDR1 and CDR2 from the germline V gene are MGHDK and SYGVNS. The CDR3 runs to 13 residues. CDR3 sequence reads: CASSDGRDLPLHF. The CDR3 nucleotides read TGTGCCAGCAGTGATGGGAGGGATTTACCCCTCCACTTT. The whole variable domain, filled in from reference TRBV25-1 and TRBJ1-6, reads EADIYQTPRYLVIGTGKKITLECSQTMGHDKMYWYQQDPGMELHLIHYSYGVNSTEKGDLSSESTVSRIRTEHFPLTLESARPSHTSQYLCASSDGRDLPLHFGNGTRLTVT.

The V gene is TRBV28, the J gene TRBJ2-5; D is uncertain. Trimming pared 3 bases from V and 2 bases from J, leaving 7 bases between. The CDR3 covers 13 residues. CDR1 MDHEN and CDR2 SYDVKM come from the germline V gene. The CDR3 region has the DNA TGTGCCAGCAGTTTTCTAGATCAAGAGACCCAGTACTTC. Its translation is CASSFLDQETQYF.

On this clonotype itself: Sequence at one end of the junction differs from germline and may be a read error. The rearrangement uses TRBV7-9 and TRBJ2-5, with D perhaps matching TRBD1 or TRBD2 (5 bases each). Looked up from germline, CDR1 is SEHNR and CDR2 is FQNEAQ (reference sequence). The CDR3 runs to 13 residues. CDR3 residues: CTSSSGTEETQYF. The CDR3 nucleotides are TGTACCAGCAGCTCAGGGACGGAAGAGACCCAGTACTTC.

This clonotype was observed at least ten times. The V and J genes are TRBV2 and TRBJ2-2, with 7 bases identical to TRBD2. The V and J ends lost 6 bases and 4 bases, in that order; junction bases with no gene match: 8. CDR1 SNHLY and CDR2 FYNNEI come from the germline V gene. The CDR3 has 15 residues. The CDR3 region is CASSRYASGTGELFF. The CDR3 DNA reads TGTGCCAGCAGCCGGTACGCTAGCGGCACCGGGGAGCTGTTTTTT.